This TCR beta chain emerged from a study of Graves' ophthalmopathy and Graves' hyperthyroidism. This clonotype came up many times. RNA transcripts served as template for amplifying TCR beta CDR3 sequences. HTBI-primed RT-PCR formed the first round, and a multiplex PCR formed the second. TCRdb reprocessed the multiplex PCR reads via MiXCR and lists one record per CDR3 protein. The table has more than 550,000 distinct CDR3 sequences, over 40% seen once. Diagnosis relied on clinical symptoms, serum thyroxine, TRAb, thyroid ultrasound and orbital computed tomography. The germline CDR1 and CDR2 sequences are LNHNV and YYDKDF (reference sequence). V shed 1 base and J shed 0 bases, with 19 bases lying between them. This CDR3 spans 20 amino acids.

The V gene is TRBV15, the J gene TRBJ2-6; TRBD1 is a possible D gene (6 bases). This TCR derives from an adult man with Graves' ophthalmopathy. Sequenced input: peripheral blood. The chain's CDR3 is CATSRGSSGAPLSGANVLTF. DNA of the CDR3: TGTGCCACCAGCAGAGGATCGTCAGGGGCTCCTCTCTCTGGGGCCAACGTCCTGACTTTC.